The 14 T cell receptor beta chains below were found in one sample sequenced in a study of PD-L1 blockade in urothelial cancer. Assay: immunoSEQ multiplex PCR; the TCRdb copy retains only in-frame clones and omits some. The sample holds about 130,000 clones, roughly 86% seen once. The sample's time point: peripheral blood 6 weeks after treatment start. The sequences come from PBMCs, collected around atezolizumab (anti-PD-L1) treatment. Source of these receptors: a man over 45 with urothelial cancer.

The genes are TRBV5-1 and TRBJ2-3; TRBD2 agrees at 8 bases. Germline CDR1 reads SGHRS; CDR2 reads YFSETQ. V gave up 5 bases and J gave up 3 bases; unmatched junction bases: 8. This CDR3 comprises 15 residues. CDR3 sequence reads: CASSWGAGGTDTQYF. DNA for the CDR3: TGCGCCAGCAGTTGGGGGGCGGGAGGAACAGATACGCAGTATTTT.

The chain links TRBV5-1 to TRBJ1-3, with D maybe TRBD1 (6 bases). V dropped 4 bases and J dropped 0 bases, with 11 bases sitting between them. The CDR3 consists of 15 residues. Germline V gene sequence: CDR1 SGHRS, CDR2 YFSETQ. The CDR3 bases are TGCGCCAGCAGCCCAACAGGGAGCTCTGGAAACACCATATATTTT. As protein: CASSPTGSSGNTIYF.

The chain uses TRBV4-2 and TRBJ1-2; 9 bases fit TRBD1. V shed 1 base, J shed 1 base, and the junction held 4 bases outside the gene matches. This CDR3 has 16 residues. CDR1 is LGHNA, CDR2 YNFKEQ, per germline. CDR3 protein: CASSQAGQGNNYGYTF. As DNA, the CDR3 is TGTGCCAGCAGCCAAGCCGGACAGGGGAATAACTATGGCTACACCTTC.

The chain joins TRBV5-1 to TRBJ2-5, with 12 bases matching TRBD2. From germline, CDR1 is SGHRS and CDR2 YFSETQ. This CDR3 contains 19 residues. J lost 4 bases, V lost 0 bases, and 13 bases had no gene match. CDR3 sequence: CASSLVGSSGRAWRETQYF. The CDR3 region has the DNA TGCGCCAGCAGCTTGGTAGGGTCTAGCGGGAGGGCCTGGAGAGAGACCCAGTACTTC.

This clone has a single count. The V and J genes are TRBV7-8 and TRBJ2-3; 16 bases are shared with TRBD2. Trimming at V came to 5 bases and at J to 4 bases, leaving 9 bases not matched to a gene. The CDR3 spans 18 residues. CDR1 and CDR2 (germline): SGHVS, FQNEAQ. The CDR3 DNA reads TGTGCCAGCAGCGGAACCGGGACTAGCGGGAGGGCTGCAGATACGCAGTATTTT. Its translation: CASSGTGTSGRAADTQYF.

This clone was seen more than once but under ten times. V gene TRBV9 combines with J gene TRBJ1-1; a possible D gene is TRBD1 (5 bases). The germline gives CDR1 SGDLS, CDR2 YYNGEE. The CDR3 has 18 residues. V shed 0 bases and J shed 1 base, with 19 bases lying between them. CDR3 nucleotide sequence: TGTGCCAGCAGCGTAGGGGGACTGGCGTGGGCCGCGAACACTGAAGCTTTCTTT. Protein sequence: CASSVGGLAWAANTEAFF.

This clone has ten or more counts. The junction shows a germline mismatch at one end, possibly a read error. The J gene is TRBJ2-5, the V gene TRBV7-7; TRBD1 matches 7 bases. The length of the CDR3 is 15 residues. CDR1 SSHAT and CDR2 FNYEAQ come from the germline V gene (reference sequence). The CDR3 nucleotides read TGTGCTAGCAGCTTAGGCAGGACAGGACAAGAGACCCAGTACTTC. It specifies CASSLGRTGQETQYF. Using reference TRBV7-7 and TRBJ2-5 for the parts outside the CDR3, the full variable domain is GAGVSQSPRYKVTKRGQDVTLRCDPISSHATLYWYQQALGQGPEFLTYFNYEAQPDKSGLPSDRFSAERPEGSISTLTIQRTEQRDSAMYRCASSLGRTGQETQYFGPGTRLLVL.

The chain employs TRBV5-5 and TRBJ2-3; 9 positions agree with TRBD2. Trimming cost V 4 bases and J 5 bases; bases outside gene matches: 11. This CDR3 is 16 amino acids long. Germline CDR1 SGHKS, CDR2 YYEKEE (reference sequence). The CDR3 region has the DNA TGTGCCAGCAGCATTGAATTAGCGGGAGTAGGAGATACGCAGTATTTT. Protein product: CASSIELAGVGDTQYF.

This chain connects TRBV19 to TRBJ1-5; TRBD1 might be the D (5 bases). Germline CDR1 reads LNHDA; CDR2 reads SQIVND (reference sequence). Trimming took 9 bases from V and 5 from J, leaving 14 bases between them. The length of the CDR3 is 13 residues. The CDR3 here is CASSSGDYQPQHF. The CDR3 nucleotides are TGTGCCAGCTCATCGGGGGATTATCAGCCCCAGCATTTT.

V usage is TRBV27 and J usage is TRBJ1-1; 8 nucleotides line up with TRBD1. Germline V gives CDR1 MNHEY, CDR2 SMNVEV (reference sequence). The CDR3 is made up of 14 amino acids. V lost 6 bases and J lost 4; bases outside the gene matches: 7. In nucleotides, the CDR3 is TGTGCCAGCAGGCCCGGGACAGGTATCACTGAAGCTTTCTTT. It translates to CASRPGTGITEAFF.

This rearrangement joins TRBV5-6 to TRBJ2-7, with a possible D match to TRBD1 (5 bases). CDR3 length equals 13 residues. Germline V gene sequence: CDR1 SGHDT, CDR2 YYEEEE. The V and J ends lost 4 bases and 4 bases respectively, with 12 bases between them. This chain's CDR3 is CASSPQGRYEQYF. CDR3 nucleotides: TGTGCCAGCAGCCCCCAGGGTAGGTACGAGCAGTACTTC.

This chain uses TRBV2 with TRBJ1-1, with D unresolved. V was trimmed by 7 bases and J by 5 bases, leaving 20 bases between them. In germline, CDR1 is SNHLY, CDR2 FYNNEI. The CDR3 is made up of 15 amino acids. The CDR3 loop reads CASTLSLGGRTEAFF. The CDR3 region has the DNA TGTGCCAGCACCCTGTCTTTAGGAGGGAGGACTGAAGCTTTCTTT. The full variable domain, completed using reference TRBV2 and TRBJ1-1, is EPEVTQTPSHQVTQMGQEVILRCVPISNHLYFYWYRQILGQKVEFLVSFYNNEISEKSEIFDDQFSVERPDGSNFTLKIRSTKLEDSAMYFCASTLSLGGRTEAFFGQGTRLTVV.

The CDR3 nucleotides read TGTGCCTGGAGTCACCAGGGGGCGGGCGGGGAGCTGTTTTTT. Its translation is CAWSHQGAGGELFF. V and J are TRBV30 and TRBJ2-2; 8 bases are a match to TRBD1. J gave up 7 bases and V 2 bases, and 6 bases lay outside the gene matches. This CDR3 comprises 14 residues. Germline values: CDR1 GTSNPN, CDR2 SVGIG (reference sequence).

V gene TRBV11-2 combines with J gene TRBJ1-4, with 7 nucleotides matching TRBD1. This CDR3 has 15 residues. Germline trimming cut 5 bases from V and 5 bases from J; bases unmatched to any gene: 8. CDR1 SGHAT and CDR2 FQNNGV come from the germline V gene. This CDR3 is CASSLWTGGNEKLFF. The DNA of the CDR3 is TGTGCCAGCAGCCTGTGGACAGGAGGAAATGAAAAACTGTTTTTT.